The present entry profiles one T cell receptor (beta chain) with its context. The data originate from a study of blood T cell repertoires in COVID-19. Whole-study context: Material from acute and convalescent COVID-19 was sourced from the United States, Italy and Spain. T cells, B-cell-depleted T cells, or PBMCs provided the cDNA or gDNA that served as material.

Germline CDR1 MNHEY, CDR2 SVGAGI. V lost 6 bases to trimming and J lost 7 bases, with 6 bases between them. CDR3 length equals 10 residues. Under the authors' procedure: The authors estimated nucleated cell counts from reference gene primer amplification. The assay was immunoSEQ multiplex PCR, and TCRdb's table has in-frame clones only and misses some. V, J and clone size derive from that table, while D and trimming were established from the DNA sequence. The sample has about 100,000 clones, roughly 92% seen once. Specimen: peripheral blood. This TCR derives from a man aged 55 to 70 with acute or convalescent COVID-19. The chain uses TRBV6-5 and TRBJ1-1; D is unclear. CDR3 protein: CASRAIEAFF. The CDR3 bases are TGTGCCAGCAGGGCAATTGAAGCTTTCTTT.